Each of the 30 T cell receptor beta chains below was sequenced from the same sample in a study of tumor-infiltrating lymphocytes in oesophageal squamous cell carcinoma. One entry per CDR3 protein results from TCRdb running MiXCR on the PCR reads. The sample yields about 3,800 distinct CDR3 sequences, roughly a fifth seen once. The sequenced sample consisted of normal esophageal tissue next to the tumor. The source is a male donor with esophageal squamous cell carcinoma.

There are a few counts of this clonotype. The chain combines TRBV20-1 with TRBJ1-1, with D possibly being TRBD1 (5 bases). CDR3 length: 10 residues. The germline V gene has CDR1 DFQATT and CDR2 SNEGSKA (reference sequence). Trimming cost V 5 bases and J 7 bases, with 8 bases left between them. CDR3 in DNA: TGCAGTGCTCAAGGGGTTGAAGCTTTCTTT. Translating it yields CSAQGVEAFF.

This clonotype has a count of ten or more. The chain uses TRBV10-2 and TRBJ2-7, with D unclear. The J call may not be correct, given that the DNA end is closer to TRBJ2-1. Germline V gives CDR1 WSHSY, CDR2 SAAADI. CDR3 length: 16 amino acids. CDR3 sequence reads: CASSPRRGRANNEQFF. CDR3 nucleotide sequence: TGCGCCAGCAGCCCCCGGAGAGGTCGGGCCAACAATGAGCAGTTCTTC.

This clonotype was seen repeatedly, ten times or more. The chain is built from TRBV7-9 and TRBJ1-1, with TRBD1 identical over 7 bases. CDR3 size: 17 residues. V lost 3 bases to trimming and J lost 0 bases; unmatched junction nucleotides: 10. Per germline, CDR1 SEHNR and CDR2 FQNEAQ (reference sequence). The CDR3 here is CASSFSRPGGLNTEAFF. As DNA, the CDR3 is TGTGCCAGCAGCTTTTCCCGGCCAGGGGGGCTGAACACTGAAGCTTTCTTT.

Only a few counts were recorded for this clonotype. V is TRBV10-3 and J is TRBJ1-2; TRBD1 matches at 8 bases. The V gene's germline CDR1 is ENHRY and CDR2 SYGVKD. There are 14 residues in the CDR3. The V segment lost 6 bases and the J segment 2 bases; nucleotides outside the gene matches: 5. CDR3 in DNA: TGTGCCATCAGCGGGACAGGCCTAAACTATGGCTACACCTTC. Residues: CAISGTGLNYGYTF.

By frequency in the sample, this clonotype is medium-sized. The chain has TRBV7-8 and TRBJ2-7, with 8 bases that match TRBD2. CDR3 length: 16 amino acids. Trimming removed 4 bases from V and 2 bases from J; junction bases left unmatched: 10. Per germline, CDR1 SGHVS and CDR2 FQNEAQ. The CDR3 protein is CASSSDGGTSTYEQYF. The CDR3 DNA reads TGTGCCAGCAGCTCGGACGGCGGGACTAGTACCTACGAGCAGTACTTC.

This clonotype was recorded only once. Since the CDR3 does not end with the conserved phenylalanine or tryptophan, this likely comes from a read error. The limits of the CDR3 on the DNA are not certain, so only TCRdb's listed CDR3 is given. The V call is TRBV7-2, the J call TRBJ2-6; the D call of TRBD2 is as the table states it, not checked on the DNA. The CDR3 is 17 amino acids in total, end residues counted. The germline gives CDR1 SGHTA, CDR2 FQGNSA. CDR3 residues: CASSLEPQPRSPLHFGA.

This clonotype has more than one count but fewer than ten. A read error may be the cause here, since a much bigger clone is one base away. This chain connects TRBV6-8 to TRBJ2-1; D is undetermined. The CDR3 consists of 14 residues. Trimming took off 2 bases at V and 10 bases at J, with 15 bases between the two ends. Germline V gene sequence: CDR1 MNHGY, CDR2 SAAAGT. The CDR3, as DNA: TGTGCCAGCAGTTACGGCTCCCGAGGCTACGAGCAGTTCTTC. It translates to CASSYGSRGYEQFF.

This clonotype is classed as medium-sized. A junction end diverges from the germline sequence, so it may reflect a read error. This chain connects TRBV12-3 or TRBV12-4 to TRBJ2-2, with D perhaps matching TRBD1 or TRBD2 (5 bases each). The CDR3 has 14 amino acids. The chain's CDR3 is CASSLGGNIGELFF. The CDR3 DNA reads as TGTGCCAGCAGTTTAGGGGGGAACATCGGGGAGCTGTTTTTT.

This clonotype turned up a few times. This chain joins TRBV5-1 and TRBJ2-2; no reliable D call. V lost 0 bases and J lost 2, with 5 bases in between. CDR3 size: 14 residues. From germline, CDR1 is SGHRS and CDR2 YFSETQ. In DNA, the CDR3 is TGCGCCAGCAGCTTGGACAGAAACACCGGGGAGCTGTTTTTT. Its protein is CASSLDRNTGELFF. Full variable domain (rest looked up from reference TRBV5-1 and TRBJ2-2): KAGVTQTPRYLIKTRGQQVTLSCSPISGHRSVSWYQQTPGQGLQFLFEYFSETQRNKGNFPGRFSGRQFSNSRSEMNVSTLELGDSALYLCASSLDRNTGELFFGEGSRLTVL.

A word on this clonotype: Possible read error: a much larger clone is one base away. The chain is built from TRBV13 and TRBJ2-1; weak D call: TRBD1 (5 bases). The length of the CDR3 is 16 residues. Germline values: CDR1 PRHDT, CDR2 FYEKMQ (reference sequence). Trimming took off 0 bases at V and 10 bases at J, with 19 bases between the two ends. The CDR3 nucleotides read TGTGCCAGCAGCTTAGGGGCTTTGGGGCGGTCCTACGAGCAGTTCTTC. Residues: CASSLGALGRSYEQFF.

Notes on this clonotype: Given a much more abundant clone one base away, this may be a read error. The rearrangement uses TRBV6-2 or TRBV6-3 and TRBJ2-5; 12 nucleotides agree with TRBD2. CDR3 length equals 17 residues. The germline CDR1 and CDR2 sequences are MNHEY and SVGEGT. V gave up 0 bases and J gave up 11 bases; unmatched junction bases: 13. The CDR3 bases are TGTGCCAGCAGTTACTCGCCTAGCGGGGGGGTGTTCAATGAGCAGTACTTC. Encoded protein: CASSYSPSGGVFNEQYF.

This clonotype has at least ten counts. The CDR3, as DNA: TGTGCCAGCAGTCGCGCCGGGGAGCTGTTTTTT. Translating gives CASSRAGELFF. The chain has TRBV28 and TRBJ2-2, with D hard to call. V lost 5 bases to trimming and J lost 6 bases, with 4 bases between them. The germline V gene has CDR1 MDHEN and CDR2 SYDVKM. This CDR3 contains 11 residues.

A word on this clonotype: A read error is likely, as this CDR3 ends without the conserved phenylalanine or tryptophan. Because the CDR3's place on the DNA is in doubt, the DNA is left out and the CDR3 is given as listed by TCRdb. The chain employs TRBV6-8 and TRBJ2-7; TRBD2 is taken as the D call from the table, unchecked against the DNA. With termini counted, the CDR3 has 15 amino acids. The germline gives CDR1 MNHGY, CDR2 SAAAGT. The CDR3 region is CASRTDGYYGYTFGS.

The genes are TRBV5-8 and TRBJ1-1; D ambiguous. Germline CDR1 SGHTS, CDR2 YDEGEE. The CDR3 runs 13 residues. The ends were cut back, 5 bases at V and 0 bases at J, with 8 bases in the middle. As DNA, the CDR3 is TGTGCCAGCAGTCTCACGCTGAACACTGAAGCTTTCTTT. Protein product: CASSLTLNTEAFF.

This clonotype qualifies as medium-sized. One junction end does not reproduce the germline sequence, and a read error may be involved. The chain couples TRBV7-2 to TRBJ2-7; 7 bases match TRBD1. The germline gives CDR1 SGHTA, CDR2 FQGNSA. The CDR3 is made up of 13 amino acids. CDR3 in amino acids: CASSRQGDSPLHF. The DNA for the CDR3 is TGTGCCAGCAGCCGACAGGGCGATTCACCCCTCCACTTC.

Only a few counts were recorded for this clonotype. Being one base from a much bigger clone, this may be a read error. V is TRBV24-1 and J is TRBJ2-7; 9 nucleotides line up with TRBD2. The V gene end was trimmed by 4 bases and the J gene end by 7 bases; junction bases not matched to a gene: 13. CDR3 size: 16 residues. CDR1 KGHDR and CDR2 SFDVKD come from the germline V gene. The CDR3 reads CATSDSGLASYNEQYF. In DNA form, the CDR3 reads TGTGCCACCAGTGACTCCGGACTAGCGAGTTACAATGAGCAGTACTTC.

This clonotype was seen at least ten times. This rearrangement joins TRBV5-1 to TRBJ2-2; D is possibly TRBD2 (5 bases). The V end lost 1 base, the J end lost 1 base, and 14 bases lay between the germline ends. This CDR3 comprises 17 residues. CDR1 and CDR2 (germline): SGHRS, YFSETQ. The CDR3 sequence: CASSLQPSGLNTGELFF. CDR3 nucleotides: TGCGCCAGCAGCTTGCAGCCCAGCGGTTTGAACACCGGGGAGCTGTTTTTT.

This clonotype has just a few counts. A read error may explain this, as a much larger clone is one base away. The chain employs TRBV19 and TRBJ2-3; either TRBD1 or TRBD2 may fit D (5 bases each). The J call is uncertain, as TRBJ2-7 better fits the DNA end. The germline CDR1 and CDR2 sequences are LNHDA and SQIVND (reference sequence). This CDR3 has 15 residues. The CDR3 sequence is CASSMGVSNDNEQYF. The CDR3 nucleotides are TGTGCCAGTAGTATGGGGGTCTCGAATGACAATGAGCAGTACTTC.

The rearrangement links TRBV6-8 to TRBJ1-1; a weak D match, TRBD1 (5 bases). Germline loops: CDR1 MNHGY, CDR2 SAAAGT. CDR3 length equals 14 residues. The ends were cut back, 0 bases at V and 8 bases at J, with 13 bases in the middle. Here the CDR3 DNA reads TGTGCCAGCAGTTACTCAGACGGGACCACCGAAGCTTTCTTT. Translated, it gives CASSYSDGTTEAFF.

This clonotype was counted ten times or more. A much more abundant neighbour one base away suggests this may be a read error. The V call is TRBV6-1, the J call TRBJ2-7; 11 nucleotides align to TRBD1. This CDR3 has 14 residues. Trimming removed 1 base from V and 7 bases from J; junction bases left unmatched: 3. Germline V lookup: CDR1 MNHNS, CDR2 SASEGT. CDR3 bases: TGTGCCAGCAGTGAAGGGACAGGGGGCAATGAGCAGTACTTC. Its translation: CASSEGTGGNEQYF.

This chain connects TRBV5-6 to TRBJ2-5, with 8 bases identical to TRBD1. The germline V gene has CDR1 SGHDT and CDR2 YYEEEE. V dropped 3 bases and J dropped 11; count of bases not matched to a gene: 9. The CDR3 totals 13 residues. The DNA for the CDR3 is TGTGCCAGCAGCTGGACAGGGAATAATGAGCAGTACTTC. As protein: CASSWTGNNEQYF.

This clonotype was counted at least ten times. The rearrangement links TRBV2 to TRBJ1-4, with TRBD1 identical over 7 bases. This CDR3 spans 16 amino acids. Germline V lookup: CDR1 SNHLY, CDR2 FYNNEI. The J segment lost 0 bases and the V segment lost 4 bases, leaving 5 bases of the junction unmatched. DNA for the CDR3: TGTGCCAGCAGTGGACGACAGGGAACAACTAATGAAAAACTGTTTTTT. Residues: CASSGRQGTTNEKLFF. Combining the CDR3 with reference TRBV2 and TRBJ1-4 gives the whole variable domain EPEVTQTPSHQVTQMGQEVILRCVPISNHLYFYWYRQILGQKVEFLVSFYNNEISEKSEIFDDQFSVERPDGSNFTLKIRSTKLEDSAMYFCASSGRQGTTNEKLFFGSGTQLSVL.

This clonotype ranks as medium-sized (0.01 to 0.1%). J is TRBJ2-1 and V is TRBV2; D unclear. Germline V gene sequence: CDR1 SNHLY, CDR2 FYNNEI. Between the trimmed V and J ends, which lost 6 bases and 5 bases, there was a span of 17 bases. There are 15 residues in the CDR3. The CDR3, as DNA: TGTGCCAGCAGCGTCGGTAACGACCCTCACAATGAGCAGTTCTTC. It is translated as CASSVGNDPHNEQFF.

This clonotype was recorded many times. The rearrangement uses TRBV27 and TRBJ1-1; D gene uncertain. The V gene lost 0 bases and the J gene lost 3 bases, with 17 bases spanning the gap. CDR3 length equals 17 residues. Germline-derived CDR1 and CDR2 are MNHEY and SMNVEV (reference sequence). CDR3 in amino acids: CASSLSSRFPTYTEAFF. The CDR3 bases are TGTGCCAGCAGTTTATCGTCGCGATTCCCCACCTACACTGAAGCTTTCTTT.

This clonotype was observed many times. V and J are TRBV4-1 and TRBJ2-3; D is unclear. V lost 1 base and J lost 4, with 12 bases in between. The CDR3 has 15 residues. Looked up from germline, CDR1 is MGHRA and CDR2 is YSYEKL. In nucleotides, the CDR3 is TGCGCCAGCAGCCAAGTAGAAGGAGTTGCAGATACGCAGTATTTT. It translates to CASSQVEGVADTQYF.

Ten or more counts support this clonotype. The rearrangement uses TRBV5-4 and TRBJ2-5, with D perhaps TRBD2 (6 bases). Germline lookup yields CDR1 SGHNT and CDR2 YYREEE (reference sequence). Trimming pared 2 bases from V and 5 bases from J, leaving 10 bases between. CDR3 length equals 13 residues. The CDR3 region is CASSFGTSETQYF. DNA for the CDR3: TGTGCCAGCAGCTTCGGGACTTCGGAGACCCAGTACTTC.

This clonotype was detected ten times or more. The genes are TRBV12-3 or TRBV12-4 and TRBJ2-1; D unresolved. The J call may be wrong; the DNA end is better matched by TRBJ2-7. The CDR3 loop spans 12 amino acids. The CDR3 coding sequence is TGTGCCAGCAGTTTAGCCGGTGATGAGCAGTACTTC. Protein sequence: CASSLAGDEQYF.

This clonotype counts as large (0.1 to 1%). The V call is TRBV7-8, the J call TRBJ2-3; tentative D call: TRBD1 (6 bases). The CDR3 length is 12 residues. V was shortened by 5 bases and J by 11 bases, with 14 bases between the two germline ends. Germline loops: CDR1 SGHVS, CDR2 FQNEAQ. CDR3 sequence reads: CASSVPTGGQYF. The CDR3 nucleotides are TGTGCCAGCAGCGTCCCGACAGGAGGGCAGTATTTT. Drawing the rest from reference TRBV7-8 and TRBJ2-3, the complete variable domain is GAGVSQSPRYKVAKRGQDVALRCDPISGHVSLFWYQQALGQGPEFLTYFQNEAQLDKSGLPSDRFFAERPEGSVSTLKIQRTQQEDSAVYLCASSVPTGGQYFGPGTRLTVL.

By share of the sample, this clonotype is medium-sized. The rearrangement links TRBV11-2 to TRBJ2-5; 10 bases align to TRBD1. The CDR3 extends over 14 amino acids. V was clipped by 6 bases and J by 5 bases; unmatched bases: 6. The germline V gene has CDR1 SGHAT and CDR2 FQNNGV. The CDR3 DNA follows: TGTGCCAGCAGGGAGACAGGGGGCAGGGAGACCCAGTACTTC. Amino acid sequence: CASRETGGRETQYF.

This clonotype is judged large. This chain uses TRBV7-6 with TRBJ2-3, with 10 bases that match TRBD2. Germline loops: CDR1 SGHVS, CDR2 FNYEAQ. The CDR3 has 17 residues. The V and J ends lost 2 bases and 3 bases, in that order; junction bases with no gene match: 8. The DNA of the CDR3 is TGTGCCAGCAGCTTACTACTAGCGGGGAGGGATACAGATACGCAGTATTTT. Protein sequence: CASSLLLAGRDTDTQYF.